The clone carrying this TCR beta chain was seen a few times. Its matching antigen is unknown. The data were obtained in a study of T-cell reconstitution after alpha-beta-depleted transplantation in children. V trimming: 5 bases; J trimming: 2 bases; junction bases outside the gene matches: 3. The CDR3 totals 16 residues. Germline V gives CDR1 MNHEY, CDR2 SVGEGT. Study results and limitations: Some patients showed high day-60 TCRbeta diversity, which derived from surviving recipient T cells and thymic progenitors. In patients about two months after transplant, alpha-beta T cells reportedly arose from several hundred expanded graft clones. Fresh T-cell production supplied most of the T-cell counts and diversity seen one year after transplant.

As it was prepared, the TCRbeta library received unique molecular identifiers. TCRdb independently ran MiXCR on the PCR reads; one entry per CDR3 protein. The table records just over 950,000 distinct CDR3 sequences, roughly 29% of them present only once. The sequencing used PBMCs, mostly from graft donor cells, collected 360 days after TCRalphabeta/CD19-depleted stem cell transplant. This TCR was sampled from a boy in the first two years of life who had a stem cell transplant for SCID, so the T cells may come from the graft donor. The chain recombines TRBV6-2 or TRBV6-3 with TRBJ2-5; TRBD2 matches 15 bases. The CDR3: CASSRGLAGGQETQYF. CDR3 bases: TGTGCCAGCAGTCGTGGACTAGCGGGGGGGCAAGAGACCCAGTACTTC.